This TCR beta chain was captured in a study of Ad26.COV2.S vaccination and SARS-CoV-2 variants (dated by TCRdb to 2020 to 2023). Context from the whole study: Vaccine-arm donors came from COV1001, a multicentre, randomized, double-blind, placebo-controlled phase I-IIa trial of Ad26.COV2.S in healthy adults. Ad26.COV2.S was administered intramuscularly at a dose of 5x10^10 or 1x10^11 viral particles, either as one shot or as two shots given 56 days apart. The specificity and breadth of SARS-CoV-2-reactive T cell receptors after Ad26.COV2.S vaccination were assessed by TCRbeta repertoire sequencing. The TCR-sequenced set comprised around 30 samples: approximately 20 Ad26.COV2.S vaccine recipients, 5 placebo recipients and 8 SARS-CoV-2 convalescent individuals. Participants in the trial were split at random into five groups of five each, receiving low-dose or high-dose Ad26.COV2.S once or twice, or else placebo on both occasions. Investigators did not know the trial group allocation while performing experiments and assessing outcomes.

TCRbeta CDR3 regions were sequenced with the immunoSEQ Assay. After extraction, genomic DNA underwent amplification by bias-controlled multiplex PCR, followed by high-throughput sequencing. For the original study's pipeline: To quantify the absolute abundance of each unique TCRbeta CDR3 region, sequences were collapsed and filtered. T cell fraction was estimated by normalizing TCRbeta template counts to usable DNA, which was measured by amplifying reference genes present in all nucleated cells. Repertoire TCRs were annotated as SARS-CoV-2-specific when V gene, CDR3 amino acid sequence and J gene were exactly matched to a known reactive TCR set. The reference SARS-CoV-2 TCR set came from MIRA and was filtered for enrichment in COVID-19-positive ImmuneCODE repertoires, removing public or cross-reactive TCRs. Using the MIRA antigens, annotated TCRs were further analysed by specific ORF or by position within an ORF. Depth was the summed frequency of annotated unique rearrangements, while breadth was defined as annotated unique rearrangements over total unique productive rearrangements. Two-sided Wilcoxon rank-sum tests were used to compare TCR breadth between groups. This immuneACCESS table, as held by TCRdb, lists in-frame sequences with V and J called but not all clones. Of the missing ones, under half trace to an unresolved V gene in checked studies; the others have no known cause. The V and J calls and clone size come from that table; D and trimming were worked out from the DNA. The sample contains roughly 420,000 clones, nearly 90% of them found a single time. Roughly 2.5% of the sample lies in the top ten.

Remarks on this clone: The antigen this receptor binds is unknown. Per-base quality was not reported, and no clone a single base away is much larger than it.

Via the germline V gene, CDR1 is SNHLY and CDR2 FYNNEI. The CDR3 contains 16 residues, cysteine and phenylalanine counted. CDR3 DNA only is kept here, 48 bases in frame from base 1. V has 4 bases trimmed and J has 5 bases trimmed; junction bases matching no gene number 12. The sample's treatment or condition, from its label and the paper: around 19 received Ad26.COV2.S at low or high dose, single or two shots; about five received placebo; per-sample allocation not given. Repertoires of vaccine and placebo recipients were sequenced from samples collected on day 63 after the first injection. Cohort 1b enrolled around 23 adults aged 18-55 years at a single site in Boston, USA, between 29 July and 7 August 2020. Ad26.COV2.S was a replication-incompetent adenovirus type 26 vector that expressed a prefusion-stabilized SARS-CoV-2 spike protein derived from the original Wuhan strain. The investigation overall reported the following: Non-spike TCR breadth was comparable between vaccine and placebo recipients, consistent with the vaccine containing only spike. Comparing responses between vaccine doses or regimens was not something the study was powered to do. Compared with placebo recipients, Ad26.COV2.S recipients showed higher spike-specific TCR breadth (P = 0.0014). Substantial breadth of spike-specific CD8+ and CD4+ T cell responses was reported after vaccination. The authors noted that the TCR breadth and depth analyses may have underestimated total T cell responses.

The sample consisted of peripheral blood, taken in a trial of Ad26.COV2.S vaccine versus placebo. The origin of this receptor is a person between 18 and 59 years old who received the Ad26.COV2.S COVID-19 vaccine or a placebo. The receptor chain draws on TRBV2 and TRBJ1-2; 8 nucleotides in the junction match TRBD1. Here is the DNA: TGTGCCAGCAGTGGAGGGCCGGGACAGGAAGATTATGGCTACACCTTC. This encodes CASSGGPGQEDYGYTF.